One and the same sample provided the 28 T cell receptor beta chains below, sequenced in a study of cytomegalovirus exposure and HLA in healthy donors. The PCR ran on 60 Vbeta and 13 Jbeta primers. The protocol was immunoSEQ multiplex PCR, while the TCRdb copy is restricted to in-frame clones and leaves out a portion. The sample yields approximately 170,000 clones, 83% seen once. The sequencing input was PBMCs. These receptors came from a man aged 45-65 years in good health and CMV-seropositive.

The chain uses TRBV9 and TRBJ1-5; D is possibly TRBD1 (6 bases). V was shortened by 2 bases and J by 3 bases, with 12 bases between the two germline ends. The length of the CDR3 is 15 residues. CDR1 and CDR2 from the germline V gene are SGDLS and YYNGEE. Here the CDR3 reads CASSVMGADNQPQHF. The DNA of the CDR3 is TGTGCCAGCAGCGTTATGGGGGCTGACAATCAGCCCCAGCATTTT. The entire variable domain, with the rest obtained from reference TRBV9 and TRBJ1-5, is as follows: DSGVTQTPKHLITATGQRVTLRCSPRSGDLSVYWYQQSLDQGLQFLIQYYNGEERAKGNILERFSAQQFPDLHSELNLSSLELGDSALYFCASSVMGADNQPQHFGDGTRLSIL.

The CDR3 spells CASLRASGSGELFF. The CDR3 coding sequence is TGTGCCAGCCTTCGTGCCTCAGGGTCCGGGGAGCTGTTTTTT. The genes are TRBV6-1 and TRBJ2-2, with a tentative D call TRBD1 (5 bases). Germline V gene sequence: CDR1 MNHNS, CDR2 SASEGT. Trimming cost V 8 bases and J 6 bases, with 16 bases left between them. This CDR3 region has 14 residues.

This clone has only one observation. CDR3 in amino acids: CASSFSPGQVYNGYTF. In DNA form, the CDR3 reads TGTGCCAGCAGCTTTTCTCCGGGACAGGTCTATAATGGCTACACCTTC. The chain combines TRBV7-2 with TRBJ1-2; 8 bases match TRBD1. With 3 bases clipped from V and 6 bases from J, the junction kept 12 bases outside the gene matches. CDR3 length: 16 residues. Germline V gene lookup returns CDR1 SGHTA and CDR2 FQGNSA.

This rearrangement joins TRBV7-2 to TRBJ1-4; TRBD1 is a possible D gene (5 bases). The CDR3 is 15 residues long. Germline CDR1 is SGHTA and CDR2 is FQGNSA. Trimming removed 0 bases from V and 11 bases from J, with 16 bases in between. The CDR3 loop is CASSLAPLSTAKLFF. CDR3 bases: TGTGCCAGCAGCTTAGCCCCCTTATCGACAGCGAAACTGTTTTTT.

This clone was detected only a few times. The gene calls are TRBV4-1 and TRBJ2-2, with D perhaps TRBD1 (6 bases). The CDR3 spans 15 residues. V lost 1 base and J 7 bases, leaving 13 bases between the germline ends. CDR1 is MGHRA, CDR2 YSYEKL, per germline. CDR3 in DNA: TGCGCCAGCAGCCAAGTTGGGACATCGGGCGGGGAGCTGTTTTTT. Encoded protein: CASSQVGTSGGELFF.

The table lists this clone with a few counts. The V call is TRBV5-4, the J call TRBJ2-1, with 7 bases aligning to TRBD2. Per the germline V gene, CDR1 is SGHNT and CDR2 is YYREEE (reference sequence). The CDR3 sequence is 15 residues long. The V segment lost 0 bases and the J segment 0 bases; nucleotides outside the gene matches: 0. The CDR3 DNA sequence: TGTGCCAGCAGCTTGGGGGACTACTCCTACAATGAGCAGTTCTTC. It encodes CASSLGDYSYNEQFF.

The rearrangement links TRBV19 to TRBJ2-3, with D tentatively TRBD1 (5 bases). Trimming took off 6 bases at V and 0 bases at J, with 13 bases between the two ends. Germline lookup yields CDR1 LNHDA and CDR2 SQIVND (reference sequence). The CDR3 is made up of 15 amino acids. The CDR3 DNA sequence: TGTGCCAGTAGCAGACAGTTCCCTAGCACAGATACGCAGTATTTT. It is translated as CASSRQFPSTDTQYF.

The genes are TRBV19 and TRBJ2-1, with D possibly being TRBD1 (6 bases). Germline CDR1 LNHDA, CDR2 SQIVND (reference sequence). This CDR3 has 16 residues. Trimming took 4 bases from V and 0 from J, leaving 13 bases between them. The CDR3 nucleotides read TGTGCCAGTAGTACGAGACAGGCTAGCTCCTACAATGAGCAGTTCTTC. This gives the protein CASSTRQASSYNEQFF.

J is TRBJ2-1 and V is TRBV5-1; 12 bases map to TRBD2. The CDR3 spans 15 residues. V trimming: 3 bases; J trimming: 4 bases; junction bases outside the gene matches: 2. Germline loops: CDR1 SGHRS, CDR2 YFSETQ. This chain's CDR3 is CASSSSGGEYNEQFF. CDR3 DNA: TGCGCCAGCAGCTCTAGCGGGGGGGAATACAATGAGCAGTTCTTC.

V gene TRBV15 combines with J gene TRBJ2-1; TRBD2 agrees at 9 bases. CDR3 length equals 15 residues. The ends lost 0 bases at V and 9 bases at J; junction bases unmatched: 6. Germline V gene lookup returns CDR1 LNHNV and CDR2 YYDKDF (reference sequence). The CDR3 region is CATSRDQGSGSEQFF. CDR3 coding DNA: TGTGCCACCAGCAGAGATCAAGGTAGCGGGAGTGAGCAGTTCTTC.

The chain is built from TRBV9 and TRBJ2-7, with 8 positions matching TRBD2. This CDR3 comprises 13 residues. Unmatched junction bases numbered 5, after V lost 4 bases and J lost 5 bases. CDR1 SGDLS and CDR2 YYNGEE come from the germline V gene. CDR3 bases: TGTGCCAGCAGCACTAGCGGTCTACACGAGCAGTACTTC. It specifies CASSTSGLHEQYF.

Here the CDR3 reads CASSPPDSGGVEQYF. CDR3 sequence (DNA): TGTGCCAGCTCACCACCAGATAGCGGGGGGGTCGAGCAGTACTTC. This rearrangement joins TRBV18 to TRBJ2-7; TRBD2 matches 11 bases. CDR1 and CDR2 (germline): KGHSH, LQKENI. Unmatched junction bases numbered 4, after V lost 0 bases and J lost 6 bases. The CDR3 has 15 amino acids.

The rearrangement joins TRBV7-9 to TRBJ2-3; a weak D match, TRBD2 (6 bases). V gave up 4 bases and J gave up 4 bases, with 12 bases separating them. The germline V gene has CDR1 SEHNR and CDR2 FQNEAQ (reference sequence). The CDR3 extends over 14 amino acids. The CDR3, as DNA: TGTGCCAGCAGCTCCACAACGGGGGCAGATACGCAGTATTTT. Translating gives CASSSTTGADTQYF. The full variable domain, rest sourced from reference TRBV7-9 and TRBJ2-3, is DTGVSQNPRHKITKRGQNVTFRCDPISEHNRLYWYRQTLGQGPEFLTYFQNEAQLEKSRLLSDRFSAERPKGSFSTLEIQRTEQGDSAMYLCASSSTTGADTQYFGPGTRLTVL.

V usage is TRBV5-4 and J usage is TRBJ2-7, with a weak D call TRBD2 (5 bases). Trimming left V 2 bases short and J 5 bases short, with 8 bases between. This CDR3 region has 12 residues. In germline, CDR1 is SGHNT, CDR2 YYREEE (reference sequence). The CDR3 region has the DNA TGTGCCAGCAGCTTCGGGGAAGACGAGCAGTACTTC. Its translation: CASSFGEDEQYF. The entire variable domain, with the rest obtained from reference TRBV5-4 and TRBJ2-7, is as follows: ETGVTQSPTHLIKTRGQQVTLRCSSQSGHNTVSWYQQALGQGPQFIFQYYREEENGRGNFPPRFSGLQFPNYSSELNVNALELDDSALYLCASSFGEDEQYFGPGTRLTVT.

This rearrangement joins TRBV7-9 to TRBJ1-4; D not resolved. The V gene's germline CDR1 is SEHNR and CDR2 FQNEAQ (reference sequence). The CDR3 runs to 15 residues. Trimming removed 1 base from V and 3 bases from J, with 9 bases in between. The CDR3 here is CASSLVESSNEKLFF. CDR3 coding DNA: TGTGCCAGCAGCTTAGTTGAGTCGTCTAATGAAAAACTGTTTTTT. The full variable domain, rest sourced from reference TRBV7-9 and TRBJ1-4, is DTGVSQNPRHKITKRGQNVTFRCDPISEHNRLYWYRQTLGQGPEFLTYFQNEAQLEKSRLLSDRFSAERPKGSFSTLEIQRTEQGDSAMYLCASSLVESSNEKLFFGSGTQLSVL.

The CDR3: CASSEAFSRPGQGIQPQHF. The CDR3 region has the DNA TGTGCCAGCAGTGAAGCGTTTTCTAGACCGGGACAGGGAATTCAGCCCCAGCATTTT. The chain uses TRBV6-1 and TRBJ1-5, with 9 bases identical to TRBD1. From germline, CDR1 is MNHNS and CDR2 SASEGT. There are 19 residues in the CDR3. Trimming removed 0 bases from V and 6 bases from J; junction bases left unmatched: 15.

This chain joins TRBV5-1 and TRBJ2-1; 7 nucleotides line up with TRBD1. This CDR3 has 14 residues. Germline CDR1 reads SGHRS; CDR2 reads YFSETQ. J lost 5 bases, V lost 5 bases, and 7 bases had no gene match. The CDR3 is CASSGTAVNNEQFF. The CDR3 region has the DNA TGCGCCAGCAGTGGGACAGCTGTCAACAATGAGCAGTTCTTC.

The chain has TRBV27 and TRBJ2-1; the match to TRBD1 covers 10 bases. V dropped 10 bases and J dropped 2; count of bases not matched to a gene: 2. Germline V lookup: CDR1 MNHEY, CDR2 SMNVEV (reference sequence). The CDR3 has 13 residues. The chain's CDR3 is CAIGQGAYNEQFF. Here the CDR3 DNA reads TGTGCCATAGGACAGGGGGCCTACAATGAGCAGTTCTTC.

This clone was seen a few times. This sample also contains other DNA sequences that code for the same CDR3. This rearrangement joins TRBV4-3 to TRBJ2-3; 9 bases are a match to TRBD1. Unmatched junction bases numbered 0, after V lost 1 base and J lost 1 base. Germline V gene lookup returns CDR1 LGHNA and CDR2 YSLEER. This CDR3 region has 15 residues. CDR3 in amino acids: CASSQGTGGTDTQYF. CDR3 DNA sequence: TGCGCCAGCAGCCAAGGGACAGGGGGCACAGATACGCAGTATTTT.

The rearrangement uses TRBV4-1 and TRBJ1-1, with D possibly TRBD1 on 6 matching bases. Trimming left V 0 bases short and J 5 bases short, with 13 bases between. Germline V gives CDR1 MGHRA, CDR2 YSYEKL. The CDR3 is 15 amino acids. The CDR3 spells CASSQEEGVGTEAFF. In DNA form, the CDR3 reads TGCGCCAGCAGCCAAGAAGAGGGGGTCGGGACTGAAGCTTTCTTT.

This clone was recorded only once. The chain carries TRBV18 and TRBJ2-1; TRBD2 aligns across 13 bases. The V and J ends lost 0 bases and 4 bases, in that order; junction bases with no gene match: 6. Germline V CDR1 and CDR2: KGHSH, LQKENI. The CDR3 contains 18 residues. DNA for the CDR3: TGTGCCAGCTCACCACCTCAGGGACTAGCGGGACTTTACAATGAGCAGTTCTTC. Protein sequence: CASSPPQGLAGLYNEQFF.

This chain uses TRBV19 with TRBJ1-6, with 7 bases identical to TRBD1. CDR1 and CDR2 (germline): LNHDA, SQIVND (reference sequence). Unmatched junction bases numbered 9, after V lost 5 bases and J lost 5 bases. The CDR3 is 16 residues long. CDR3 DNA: TGTGCCAGTAGTCACAATAGACAGGGACATAATTCACCCCTCCACTTT. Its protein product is CASSHNRQGHNSPLHF.

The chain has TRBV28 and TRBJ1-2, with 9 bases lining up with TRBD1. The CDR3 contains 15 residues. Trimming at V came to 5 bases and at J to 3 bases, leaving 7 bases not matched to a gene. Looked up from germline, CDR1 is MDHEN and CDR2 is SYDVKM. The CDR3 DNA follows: TGTGCCAGCAGTCCCGGACAGGGGCCGTACTATGGCTACACCTTC. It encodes CASSPGQGPYYGYTF.

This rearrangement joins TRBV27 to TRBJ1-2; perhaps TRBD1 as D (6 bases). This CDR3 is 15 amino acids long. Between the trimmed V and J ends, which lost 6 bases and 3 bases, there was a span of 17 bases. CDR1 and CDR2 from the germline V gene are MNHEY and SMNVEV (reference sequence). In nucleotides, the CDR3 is TGTGCCAGCAGATATCCCAGGGGCCAAGACTATGGCTACACCTTC. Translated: CASRYPRGQDYGYTF.

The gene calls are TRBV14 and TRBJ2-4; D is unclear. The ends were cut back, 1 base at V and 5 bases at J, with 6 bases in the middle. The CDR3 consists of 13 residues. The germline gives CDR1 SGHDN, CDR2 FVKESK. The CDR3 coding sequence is TGTGCCAGCAGCCAAGCCCCTCAAAACATTCAGTACTTC. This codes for CASSQAPQNIQYF.

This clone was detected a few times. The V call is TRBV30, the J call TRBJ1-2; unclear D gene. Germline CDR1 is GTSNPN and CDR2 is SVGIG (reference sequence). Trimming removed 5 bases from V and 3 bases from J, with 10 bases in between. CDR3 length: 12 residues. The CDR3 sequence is CAWDGIHYGYTF. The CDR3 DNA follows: TGTGCCTGGGACGGGATCCACTATGGCTACACCTTC.

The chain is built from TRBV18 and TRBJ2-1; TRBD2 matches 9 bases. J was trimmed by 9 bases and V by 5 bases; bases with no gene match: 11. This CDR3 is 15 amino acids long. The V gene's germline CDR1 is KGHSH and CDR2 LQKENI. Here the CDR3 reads CASSEGVAGDIEQFF. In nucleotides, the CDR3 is TGTGCCAGCTCAGAGGGAGTAGCGGGGGATATTGAGCAGTTCTTC.

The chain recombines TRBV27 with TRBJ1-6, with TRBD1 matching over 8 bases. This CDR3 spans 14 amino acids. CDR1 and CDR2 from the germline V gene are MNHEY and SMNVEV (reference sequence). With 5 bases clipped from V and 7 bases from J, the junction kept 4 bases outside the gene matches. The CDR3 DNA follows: TGTGCCAGCAGTACTCGACAGGGGAATTCACCCCTCCACTTT. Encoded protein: CASSTRQGNSPLHF.